Included here is one TCR beta chain sequence, with context. What it binds is not known. The CDR3 loop spans 13 amino acids. Germline CDR1 KGHSH, CDR2 LQKENI. V shed 0 bases and J shed 8 bases, with 8 bases lying between them. PCR primers comprised 60 Vbeta and 13 Jbeta primers. The assay was immunoSEQ multiplex PCR, and TCRdb's table has in-frame clones only and misses some. This table holds 35,000 to 40,000 clones, around 70% found once. Donors consisted of healthy bone marrow donors. The entry originates in a study of cytomegalovirus exposure and HLA in healthy donors. Study findings and constraints: In a later analysis, parvovirus B19, influenza, CMV and Epstein-Barr virus appeared linked to several top co-occurrence clusters.

This TCR was recovered from a man in his thirties or forties in good health and CMV-seronegative. The chain combines TRBV18 with TRBJ2-1; tentatively, D is TRBD2 (5 bases). Sequencing input: PBMCs. CDR3 in DNA: TGTGCCAGCTCACCACCTGGGCGGGATGAGCAGTTCTTC. Its translation: CASSPPGRDEQFF.